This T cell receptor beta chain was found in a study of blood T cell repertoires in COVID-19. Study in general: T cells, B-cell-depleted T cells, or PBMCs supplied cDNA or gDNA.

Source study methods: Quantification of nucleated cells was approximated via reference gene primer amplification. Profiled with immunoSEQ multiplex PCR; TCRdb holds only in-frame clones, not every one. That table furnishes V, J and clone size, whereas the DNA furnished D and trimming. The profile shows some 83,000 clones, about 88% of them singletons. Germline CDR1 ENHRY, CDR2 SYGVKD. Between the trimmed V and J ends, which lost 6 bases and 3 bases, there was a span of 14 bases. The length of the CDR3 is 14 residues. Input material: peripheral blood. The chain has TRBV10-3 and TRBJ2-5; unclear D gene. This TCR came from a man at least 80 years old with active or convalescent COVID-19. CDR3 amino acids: CAISDSGYEETQYF. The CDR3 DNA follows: TGTGCCATCAGCGACTCCGGGTATGAAGAGACCCAGTACTTC.